This is a list of T cell receptor beta chains from one sample in a study of control samples from healthy donors and cancer patients. Sequencing used immunoSEQ multiplex PCR; TCRdb keeps in-frame clones, though not all of them. The data contain more than 95,000 clones, approximately 92% of them singletons. Sequenced input: PBMCs. All receptors come from a man older than 75 with head and neck cancer. The CDR3 runs from the conserved cysteine through the conserved F or W. Each record gives: clone size, V gene, D gene, J gene, CDR3 DNA, CDR3 protein. The D gene is left open where the match is weak. Not every row has a clone size; where given, it reads once, few, many or a size class.

>-|TRBV21-1|-|TRBJ2-1
TGTGCCAGCAGACTAAACCTGGAGGCTAGCGGGAGTTATGAGCAGTTCTTC
CASRLNLEASGSYEQFF
>-|TRBV6-5|TRBD1|TRBJ1-5
TGTGCCAGCATGCCCGACAGGGTGGGCCAGCCCCAGCATTTT
CASMPDRVGQPQHF
>-|TRBV7-9|-|TRBJ1-1
TGTGCCAGCAGCCAAGGGGGGGGTTTTGAGAACACTGAAGCTTTCTTT
CASSQGGGFENTEAFF
>once|TRBV19|TRBD1|TRBJ2-7
TGTGCCAGTAGTGAGGGGACAGGGGTATCCTACGAGCAGTACTTC
CASSEGTGVSYEQYF
>once|TRBV30|TRBD1|TRBJ1-5
TGTGCCTGGAGCACTGGGACAGGGTACAATCAGCCCCAGCATTTT
CAWSTGTGYNQPQHF
>-|TRBV29-1|-|TRBJ1-2
TGCAGCGTTGATGGATGGTCGGGCCAGGAAAACTATGGCTACACCTTC
CSVDGWSGQENYGYTF
>-|TRBV3-1/TRBV3-2|-|TRBJ1-5
TGTGCCAGCAGCGGGACGGTTAGCAATCAGCCCCAGCATTTT
CASSGTVSNQPQHF
>-|TRBV5-1|-|TRBJ2-5
TGCGCCAGCAGCTTGAGACCCCAAGAGACCCAGTACTTC
CASSLRPQETQYF
>-|TRBV7-9|-|TRBJ1-1
TGTGCCAGCAGCTCTCCCCGGGGGACTGAAGCTTTCTTT
CASSSPRGTEAFF
>-|TRBV25-1|TRBD1|TRBJ2-6
TGTGCCAGCAGTCCCGGGACAGGGGTTTCTGGGGCCAACGTCCTGACTTTC
CASSPGTGVSGANVLTF
>-|TRBV19|TRBD2|TRBJ2-5
TGTGCCAGTAGTATTTCGGGGGGAGAGACCCAGTACTTC
CASSISGGETQYF
>once|TRBV6-5|-|TRBJ2-7
TGTGCCAGCAGTAGGGACGGACGAACCTACGAGCAGTACTTC
CASSRDGRTYEQYF
>-|TRBV30|-|TRBJ2-1
TGTGCCTGGAGTGTGTCGAGGGCGACTGAGCAGTTCTTC
CAWSVSRATEQFF
>-|TRBV7-8|-|TRBJ1-2
TGTGCCAGCAGCAGACCCCCGTGGGACTATGGCTACACCTTC
CASSRPPWDYGYTF
>-|TRBV19|-|TRBJ1-4
TGTGCCAGTAGTACCCCATTGGAGTGGGCGGAAAAACTGTTTTTT
CASSTPLEWAEKLFF
>-|TRBV5-1|-|TRBJ2-1
TGCGCCAGCAGCTTGGAACCTGGATATTCCTATGAGCAGTTCTTC
CASSLEPGYSYEQFF
>few|TRBV7-8|-|TRBJ1-2
TGTGCCAGCAGCTTAGCGCTACGGGTGATTGGTGGCTACACCTTC
CASSLALRVIGGYTF
>-|TRBV7-9|-|TRBJ1-1
TGTGCCAGCAGTTACACAGGGCACACTGAAGCTTTCTTT
CASSYTGHTEAFF
>-|TRBV6-1|-|TRBJ1-1
TGTGCCAGCAGTGGTGGGCAAGGGGCTTTCGTGAACACTGAAGCTTTCTTT
CASSGGQGAFVNTEAFF
>-|TRBV6-6|TRBD2|TRBJ2-3
TGTGCCAGCAGACCCAGTAAGCGGGAGGATGCAGATACGCAGTATTTT
CASRPSKREDADTQYF
>-|TRBV15|-|TRBJ2-3
TGTGCCACCAGCAGAGTAGCGGCCCCCACAGATACGCAGTATTTT
CATSRVAAPTDTQYF
>-|TRBV27|TRBD2|TRBJ2-1
TGTGCCAGTATGGTTAGTAGCGGGGGCCACAATGAGCAGTTCTTC
CASMVSSGGHNEQFF
>-|TRBV6-5|-|TRBJ1-2
TGTGCCAGCAGTTTCGGCAGGGCCTCCAACTATGGCTACACCTTC
CASSFGRASNYGYTF
>-|TRBV5-5|TRBD2|TRBJ2-7
TGTGCCAGCAGCACGACTAGCATCCACGAGCAGTACTTC
CASSTTSIHEQYF
>-|TRBV4-3|TRBD1|TRBJ1-6
TGCGCCAGCAGCCCTCAGGGGGCTGTGGGGTCACCCCTCCACTTT
CASSPQGAVGSPLHF
>-|TRBV27|TRBD1|TRBJ2-1
TGTGCCAGCACCGGACAGGGGGCCGGTGAGCAGTTCTTC
CASTGQGAGEQFF
>-|TRBV2|-|TRBJ2-3
TGTGCCAGCTCCATAAACACAGATACGCAGTATTTT
CASSINTDTQYF